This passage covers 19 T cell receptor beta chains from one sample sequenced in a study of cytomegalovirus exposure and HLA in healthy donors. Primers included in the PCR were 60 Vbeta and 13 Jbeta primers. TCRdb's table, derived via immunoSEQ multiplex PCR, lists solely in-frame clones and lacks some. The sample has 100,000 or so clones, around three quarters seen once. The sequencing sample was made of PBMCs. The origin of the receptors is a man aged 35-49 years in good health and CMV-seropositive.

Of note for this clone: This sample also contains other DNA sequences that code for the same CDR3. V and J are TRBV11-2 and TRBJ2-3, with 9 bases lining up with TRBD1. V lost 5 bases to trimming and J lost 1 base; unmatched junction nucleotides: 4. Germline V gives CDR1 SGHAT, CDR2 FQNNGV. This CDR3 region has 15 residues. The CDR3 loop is CASSPRDRGTDTQYF. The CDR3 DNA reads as TGTGCCAGCAGCCCGCGGGACAGGGGCACAGATACGCAGTATTTT. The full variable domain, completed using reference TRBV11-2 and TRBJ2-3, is EAGVAQSPRYKIIEKRQSVAFWCNPISGHATLYWYQQILGQGPKLLIQFQNNGVVDDSQLPKDRFSAERLKGVDSTLKIQPAKLEDSAVYLCASSPRDRGTDTQYFGPGTRLTVL.

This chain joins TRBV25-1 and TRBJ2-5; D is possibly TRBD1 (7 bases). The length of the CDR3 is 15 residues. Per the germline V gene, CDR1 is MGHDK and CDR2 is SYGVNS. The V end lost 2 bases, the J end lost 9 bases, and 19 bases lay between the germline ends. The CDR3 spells CASSETPRGRGAQYF. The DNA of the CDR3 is TGTGCCAGCAGTGAAACCCCACGGGGCAGGGGGGCCCAGTACTTC.

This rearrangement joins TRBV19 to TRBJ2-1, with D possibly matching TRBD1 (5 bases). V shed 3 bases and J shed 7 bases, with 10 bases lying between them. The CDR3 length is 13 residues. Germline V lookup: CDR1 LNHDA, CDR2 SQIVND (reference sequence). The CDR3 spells CASSIRVGNEQFF. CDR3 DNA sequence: TGTGCCAGTAGTATCAGGGTTGGAAATGAGCAGTTCTTC.

The CDR3 here is CASSYAGASSGNTIYF. CDR3 sequence (DNA): TGTGCCAGCAGTTACGCAGGGGCTAGCTCTGGAAACACCATATATTTT. The chain employs TRBV6-5 and TRBJ1-3; perhaps TRBD1 as D (6 bases). The length of the CDR3 is 16 residues. Germline CDR1 MNHEY, CDR2 SVGAGI. Trimming took 2 bases from V and 0 from J, leaving 11 bases between them.

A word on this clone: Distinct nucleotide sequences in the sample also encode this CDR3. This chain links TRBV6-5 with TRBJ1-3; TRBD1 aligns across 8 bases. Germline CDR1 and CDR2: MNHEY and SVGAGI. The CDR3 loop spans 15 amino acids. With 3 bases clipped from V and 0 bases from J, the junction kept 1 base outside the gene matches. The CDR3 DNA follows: TGTGCCAGCAGTTATACAGGGGGCTCTGGAAACACCATATATTTT. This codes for CASSYTGGSGNTIYF.

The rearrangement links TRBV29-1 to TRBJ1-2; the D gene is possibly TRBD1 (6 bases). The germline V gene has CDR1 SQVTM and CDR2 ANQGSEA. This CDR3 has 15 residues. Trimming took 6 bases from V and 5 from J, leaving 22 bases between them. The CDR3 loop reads CSVLAPSGQGYGYTF. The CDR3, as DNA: TGCAGCGTCCTCGCCCCGAGTGGGCAGGGGTATGGCTACACCTTC.

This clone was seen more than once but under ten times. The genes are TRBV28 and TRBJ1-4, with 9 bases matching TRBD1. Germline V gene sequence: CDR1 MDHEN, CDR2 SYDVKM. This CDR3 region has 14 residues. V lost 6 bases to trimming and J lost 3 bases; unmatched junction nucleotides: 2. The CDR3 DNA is TGTGCCAGCAGGGGGACAGGGTCTAATGAAAAACTGTTTTTT. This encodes CASRGTGSNEKLFF.

The CDR3 nucleotides read TGTGCCAGCAGCAGGACAGCTAACACTGAAGCTTTCTTT. It specifies CASSRTANTEAFF. J is TRBJ1-1 and V is TRBV28, with a weak D call TRBD1 (6 bases). The V end was cut by 6 bases, the J end by 2 bases, with 10 bases between. The CDR3 is 13 amino acids. Germline V gives CDR1 MDHEN, CDR2 SYDVKM.

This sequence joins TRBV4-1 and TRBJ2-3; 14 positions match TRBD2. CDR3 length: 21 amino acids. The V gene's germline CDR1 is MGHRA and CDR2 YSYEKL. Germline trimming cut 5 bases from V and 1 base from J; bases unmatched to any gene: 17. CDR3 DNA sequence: TGCGCCAGCAGCACGATCGGACTAGCGGGGGGACTGGGGCGTGGCACAGATACGCAGTATTTT. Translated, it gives CASSTIGLAGGLGRGTDTQYF.

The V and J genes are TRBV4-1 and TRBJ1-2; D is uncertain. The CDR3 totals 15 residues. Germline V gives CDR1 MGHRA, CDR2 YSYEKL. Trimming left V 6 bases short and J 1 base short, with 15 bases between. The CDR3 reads CASRDAQMFNYGYTF. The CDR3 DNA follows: TGCGCCAGCAGGGATGCACAGATGTTTAACTATGGCTACACCTTC.

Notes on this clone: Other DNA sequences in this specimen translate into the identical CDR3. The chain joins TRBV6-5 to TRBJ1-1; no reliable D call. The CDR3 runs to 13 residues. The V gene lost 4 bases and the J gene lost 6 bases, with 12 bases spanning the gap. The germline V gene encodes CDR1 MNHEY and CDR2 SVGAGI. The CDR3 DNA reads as TGTGCCAGCAGTTCGGGGATGGGGTCTGAAGCTTTCTTT. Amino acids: CASSSGMGSEAFF.

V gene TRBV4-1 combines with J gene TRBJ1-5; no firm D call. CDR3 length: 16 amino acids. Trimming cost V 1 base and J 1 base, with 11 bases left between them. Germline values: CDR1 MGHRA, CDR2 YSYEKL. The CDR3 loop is CASSQVRVMSNQPQHF. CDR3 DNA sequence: TGCGCCAGCAGCCAAGTGAGGGTGATGAGCAATCAGCCCCAGCATTTT.

The CDR3 loop is CASSSDSDQPQHF. In DNA form, the CDR3 reads TGTGCCAGCAGTTCAGACAGTGATCAGCCCCAGCATTTT. This chain links TRBV28 with TRBJ1-5; perhaps TRBD1 as D (5 bases). CDR1 MDHEN and CDR2 SYDVKM come from the germline V gene. Trimming pared 4 bases from V and 5 bases from J, leaving 9 bases between. This CDR3 is built from 13 residues. The full variable domain, with the rest looked up from reference TRBV28 and TRBJ1-5, is DVKVTQSSRYLVKRTGEKVFLECVQDMDHENMFWYRQDPGLGLRLIYFSYDVKMKEKGDIPEGYSVSREKKERFSLILESASTNQTSMYLCASSSDSDQPQHFGDGTRLSIL.

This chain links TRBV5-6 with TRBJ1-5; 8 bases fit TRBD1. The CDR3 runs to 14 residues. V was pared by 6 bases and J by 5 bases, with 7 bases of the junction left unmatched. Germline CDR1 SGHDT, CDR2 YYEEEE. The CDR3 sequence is CASTRTGQDQPQHF. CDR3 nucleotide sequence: TGTGCCAGCACCCGGACAGGGCAGGATCAGCCCCAGCATTTT.

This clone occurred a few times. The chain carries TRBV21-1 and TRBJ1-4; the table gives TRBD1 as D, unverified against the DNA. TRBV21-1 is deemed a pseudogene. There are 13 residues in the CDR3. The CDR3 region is CASSRIGGYELFF. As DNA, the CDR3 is TGTGCCAGCAGCAGAATAGGGGGCTACGAACTGTTTTTT.

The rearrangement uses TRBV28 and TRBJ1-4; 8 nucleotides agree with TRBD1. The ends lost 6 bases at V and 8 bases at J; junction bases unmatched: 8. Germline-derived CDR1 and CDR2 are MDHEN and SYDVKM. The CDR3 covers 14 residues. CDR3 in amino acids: CASRGRRGPEKLFF. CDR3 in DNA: TGTGCCAGCAGGGGCCGCAGGGGGCCGGAAAAACTGTTTTTT.

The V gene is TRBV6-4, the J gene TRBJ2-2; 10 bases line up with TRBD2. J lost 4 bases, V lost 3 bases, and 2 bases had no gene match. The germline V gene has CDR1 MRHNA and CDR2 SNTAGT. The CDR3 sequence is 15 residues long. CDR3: CASSESGGATGELFF. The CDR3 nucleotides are TGTGCCAGCAGTGAAAGCGGGGGGGCCACCGGGGAGCTGTTTTTT.

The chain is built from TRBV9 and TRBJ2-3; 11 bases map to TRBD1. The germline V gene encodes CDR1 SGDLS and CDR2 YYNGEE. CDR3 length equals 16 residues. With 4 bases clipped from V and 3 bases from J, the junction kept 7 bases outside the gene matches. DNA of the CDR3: TGTGCCAGCAGCCCTCGGAGGGACAGGGGGACAGATACGCAGTATTTT. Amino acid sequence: CASSPRRDRGTDTQYF. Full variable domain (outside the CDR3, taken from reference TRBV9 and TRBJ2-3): DSGVTQTPKHLITATGQRVTLRCSPRSGDLSVYWYQQSLDQGLQFLIQYYNGEERAKGNILERFSAQQFPDLHSELNLSSLELGDSALYFCASSPRRDRGTDTQYFGPGTRLTVL.

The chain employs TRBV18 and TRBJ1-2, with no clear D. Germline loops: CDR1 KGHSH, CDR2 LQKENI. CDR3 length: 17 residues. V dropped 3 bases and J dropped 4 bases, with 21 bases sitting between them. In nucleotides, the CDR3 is TGTGCCAGCTCACCGAGAACGAAGTTCGAGATGAGCTATGGCTACACCTTC. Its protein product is CASSPRTKFEMSYGYTF.